Listed here are 17 T cell receptor beta chains from one sample, sequenced in a study of T cell responses to AZD1222 COVID-19 vaccine. TCRdb's table, derived via immunoSEQ multiplex PCR, lists solely in-frame clones and lacks some. The sample includes about 140,000 clones, nearly 95% of them seen just once. The sequencing here drew on peripheral blood, taken 28 days after the second AZD1222 dose. Source of these receptors: an adult who received the AZD1222 COVID-19 vaccine.

This chain connects TRBV27 to TRBJ2-7; weak D call: TRBD2 (7 bases). Trimming removed 7 bases from V and 3 bases from J, with 16 bases in between. The germline CDR1 and CDR2 sequences are MNHEY and SMNVEV (reference sequence). The CDR3 sequence is 14 residues long. In DNA, the CDR3 is TGTGCCAGCAAGATGGCGGGGGCGGACTACGAGCAGTACTTC. Encoded protein: CASKMAGADYEQYF.

The rearrangement links TRBV2 to TRBJ2-1; D is perhaps TRBD1 or TRBD2 (5 bases each). CDR3 length: 15 residues. V lost 6 bases and J 3 bases, leaving 15 bases between the germline ends. Germline loops: CDR1 SNHLY, CDR2 FYNNEI. The CDR3 loop is CASRAGTGYYNEQFF. The CDR3 coding sequence is TGTGCCAGCAGGGCTGGGACGGGGTACTACAATGAGCAGTTCTTC.

The CDR3 is CASSHRVAGYEQYF. As DNA, the CDR3 is TGTGCCAGCAGCCATCGGGTAGCGGGCTACGAGCAGTACTTC. The chain carries TRBV13 and TRBJ2-7; 7 nucleotides align to TRBD2. This CDR3 is 14 amino acids long. V gave up 5 bases and J gave up 3 bases; unmatched junction bases: 7. Germline V lookup: CDR1 PRHDT, CDR2 FYEKMQ (reference sequence).

This clone occurred once. The chain uses TRBV19 and TRBJ1-5; no clear D. The germline V gene has CDR1 LNHDA and CDR2 SQIVND (reference sequence). This CDR3 region has 15 residues. V shed 5 bases and J shed 4 bases, with 15 bases lying between them. The CDR3 bases are TGTGCCAGTAGTCCCCGAGGTGGGTGGAATCAGCCCCAGCATTTT. As protein: CASSPRGGWNQPQHF. The full variable domain, its missing parts supplied by reference TRBV19 and TRBJ1-5, is DGGITQSPKYLFRKEGQNVTLSCEQNLNHDAMYWYRQDPGQGLRLIYYSQIVNDFQKGDIAEGYSVSREKKESFPLTVTSAQKNPTAFYLCASSPRGGWNQPQHFGDGTRLSIL.

This chain connects TRBV20-1 to TRBJ2-5; perhaps TRBD1 as D (6 bases). Germline V gene sequence: CDR1 DFQATT, CDR2 SNEGSKA (reference sequence). The CDR3 extends over 11 amino acids. Trimming removed 6 bases from V and 13 bases from J, with 18 bases in between. CDR3: CSAKPTGTPYF. The CDR3 DNA sequence: TGCAGTGCCAAACCAACCGGGACACCGTACTTC.

CDR3 region: CASSQAGRYGYTF. In DNA form, the CDR3 reads TGCGCCAGCAGCCAAGCGGGCCGGTATGGCTACACCTTC. The rearrangement uses TRBV4-1 and TRBJ1-2; D not certain. The germline V gene encodes CDR1 MGHRA and CDR2 YSYEKL. The V and J ends lost 1 base and 5 bases respectively, with 8 bases between them. CDR3 size: 13 residues.

This chain connects TRBV5-4 to TRBJ2-1, with TRBD1 as a possible D gene (6 bases). The CDR3 is 15 residues long. Trimming stripped 1 base from V and 2 bases from J, with 10 bases between. Germline CDR1 is SGHNT and CDR2 is YYREEE (reference sequence). The CDR3 here is CASSLRGNAYNEQFF. The CDR3 DNA follows: TGTGCCAGCAGCTTGAGGGGGAACGCCTACAATGAGCAGTTCTTC.

This clone was detected once. The chain recombines TRBV7-6 with TRBJ1-3; D possibly corresponds to TRBD1 (6 bases). The CDR3 is made up of 17 amino acids. Between the trimmed V and J ends, which lost 5 bases and 2 bases, there was a span of 19 bases. CDR1 and CDR2 (germline): SGHVS, FNYEAQ. In DNA, the CDR3 is TGTGCCAGCAGCCCAAGGGGGTGGGAATTAGCTGGAAACACCATATATTTT. The encoded protein is CASSPRGWELAGNTIYF.

This chain links TRBV10-3 with TRBJ2-1; D is undetermined. Trimming removed 6 bases from V and 3 bases from J, with 6 bases in between. The CDR3 contains 12 residues. CDR1 and CDR2 (germline): ENHRY, SYGVKD. CDR3 residues: CAIRQHYNEQFF. The CDR3, as DNA: TGTGCCATCAGACAGCACTACAATGAGCAGTTCTTC.

This clone was recorded only once. The genes are TRBV2 and TRBJ1-4; no clear D. Germline V gives CDR1 SNHLY, CDR2 FYNNEI. The CDR3 totals 11 residues. Trimming removed 8 bases at V and 8 bases at J, with 9 bases between. CDR3 region: CASVYSEKLFF. The CDR3, as DNA: TGTGCCAGCGTGTACAGCGAAAAACTGTTTTTT.

This CDR3 reads CSVAGTSGQETQYF. The CDR3 DNA is TGCAGCGTCGCCGGGACTAGCGGTCAAGAGACCCAGTACTTC. The rearrangement uses TRBV29-1 and TRBJ2-5, with 11 bases lining up with TRBD2. With V trimmed by 6 bases and J by 2 bases, 5 bases remained unmatched. This CDR3 is built from 14 residues. Per the germline V gene, CDR1 is SQVTM and CDR2 is ANQGSEA.

The chain carries TRBV28 and TRBJ2-3, with D perhaps given as TRBD1 or TRBD2 (5 bases each). Trimming removed 6 bases at V and 12 bases at J, with 19 bases between. Germline loops: CDR1 MDHEN, CDR2 SYDVKM. CDR3 size: 13 residues. The CDR3 region has the DNA TGTGCCAGCAGGACCACATTCCGGGACCGTCAGTATTTT. This codes for CASRTTFRDRQYF.

The chain joins TRBV28 to TRBJ2-6, with 7 nucleotides matching TRBD1. Germline trimming cut 1 base from V and 0 bases from J; bases unmatched to any gene: 9. The CDR3 spans 19 residues. Germline V gene sequence: CDR1 MDHEN, CDR2 SYDVKM. CDR3 nucleotide sequence: TGTGCCAGCAGTTTATATGTCACAGGGGTGGCCTCTGGGGCCAACGTCCTGACTTTC. Translation: CASSLYVTGVASGANVLTF. Full variable domain (rest looked up from reference TRBV28 and TRBJ2-6): DVKVTQSSRYLVKRTGEKVFLECVQDMDHENMFWYRQDPGLGLRLIYFSYDVKMKEKGDIPEGYSVSREKKERFSLILESASTNQTSMYLCASSLYVTGVASGANVLTFGAGSRLTVL.

This chain joins TRBV9 and TRBJ2-2; weak D call: TRBD1 (6 bases). This CDR3 is 16 amino acids long. Trimming shortened V by 0 bases and J by 0 bases, and 9 bases separated the two germline ends. The germline V gene has CDR1 SGDLS and CDR2 YYNGEE. The CDR3 DNA follows: TGTGCCAGCAGCGTAGGGGGGACACCGAACACCGGGGAGCTGTTTTTT. The encoded protein is CASSVGGTPNTGELFF.

This clone was picked up a small number of times. CDR3 protein: CASSELPGAYSNQPQHF. The CDR3 nucleotides are TGTGCCAGCAGTGAGCTACCGGGAGCCTATAGCAATCAGCCCCAGCATTTT. The J gene is TRBJ1-5, the V gene TRBV6-1, with D unclear. The CDR3 is 17 amino acids. The ends were cut back, 3 bases at V and 0 bases at J, with 15 bases in the middle. Per germline, CDR1 MNHNS and CDR2 SASEGT.

Only one count was recorded for this clone. This chain links TRBV28 with TRBJ1-4, with TRBD1 matching 9 bases. This CDR3 is built from 15 residues. V shed 0 bases and J 7 bases; nucleotides not matched to a gene: 3. Germline CDR1 is MDHEN and CDR2 is SYDVKM. The chain's CDR3 is CASSLWGQGGEKLFF. DNA of the CDR3: TGTGCCAGCAGTTTATGGGGACAGGGAGGTGAAAAACTGTTTTTT.

This rearrangement joins TRBV29-1 to TRBJ1-1; possibly TRBD1 for D (6 bases). Germline V gene sequence: CDR1 SQVTM, CDR2 ANQGSEA. The CDR3 is 12 amino acids. Trimming took 4 bases from V and 4 from J, leaving 10 bases between them. The CDR3 sequence: CSVGSGATEAFF. For the CDR3, the DNA is TGCAGCGTTGGCTCAGGGGCCACTGAAGCTTTCTTT.